The 21 T cell receptor beta chains below were found in one sample sequenced in a study of T cell changes during pregnancy in multiple sclerosis (dated 2019 in TCRdb). The library was prepared using the immunoSEQ multiplex PCR assay. The immuneACCESS repertoire file appears here via TCRdb, limited to in-frame rearrangements. These files lack a portion of the clones; in checked studies, under half of the deficit traces to unresolved V genes, and the cause of the others is not known. This sample gives more than 65,000 clones in total; approximately 92% of them show up just once. The top ten clones comprise approximately 0.99% of the sample. The sequencing used peripheral blood, collected in the first trimester of pregnancy. These receptors came from a female donor with multiple sclerosis, enrolled in a pregnancy study.

This sequence joins TRBV7-6 and TRBJ2-3, with D possibly being TRBD1 (6 bases). The ends were cut back, 5 bases at V and 11 bases at J, with 23 bases in the middle. Germline CDR1 SGHVS, CDR2 FNYEAQ. The CDR3 covers 15 residues. The CDR3 reads CASSEGGVARKGQYF. CDR3 DNA sequence: TGTGCCAGCAGCGAAGGGGGAGTCGCGCGAAAGGGGCAGTATTTT.

This clone was seen once. This sequence joins TRBV2 and TRBJ1-1; D remains ambiguous. The CDR3 runs to 13 residues. Germline CDR1 reads SNHLY; CDR2 reads FYNNEI. V shed 5 bases and J shed 1 base, with 8 bases lying between them. CDR3 nucleotide sequence: TGTGCCAGCAGTCCAGACTGGAACACTGAAGCTTTCTTT. Its protein product is CASSPDWNTEAFF. Looking up the rest from reference TRBV2 and TRBJ1-1 gives the full variable domain: EPEVTQTPSHQVTQMGQEVILRCVPISNHLYFYWYRQILGQKVEFLVSFYNNEISEKSEIFDDQFSVERPDGSNFTLKIRSTKLEDSAMYFCASSPDWNTEAFFGQGTRLTVV.

The sample holds one count of this clone. J is TRBJ2-7 and V is TRBV28; D is unclear. The germline V gene encodes CDR1 MDHEN and CDR2 SYDVKM. The germline V and J ends were trimmed by 6 bases and 0 bases, with 6 bases remaining between them. This CDR3 comprises 12 residues. CDR3 region: CASRPSSYEQYF. The DNA for the CDR3 is TGTGCCAGCAGGCCTAGCTCCTACGAGCAGTACTTC.

The chain recombines TRBV6-5 with TRBJ1-2, with TRBD1 matching 11 bases. With V trimmed by 4 bases and J by 8 bases, 6 bases remained unmatched. CDR1 is MNHEY and CDR2 is SVGAGI in the germline V gene. The CDR3 sequence is 14 residues long. CDR3 amino acids: CASSSSGQGEGYTF. For the CDR3, the DNA is TGTGCCAGCAGTTCCTCGGGACAGGGGGAAGGCTACACCTTC.

As concerns this clone: The identical CDR3 is also encoded by other nucleotide sequences in the sample. The V call is TRBV9, the J call TRBJ2-3; D uncertain. The CDR3 runs 12 residues. Trimming removed 3 bases at V and 2 bases at J, with 4 bases between. The V gene's germline CDR1 is SGDLS and CDR2 YYNGEE. In DNA, the CDR3 is TGTGCCAGCAGCGCCTTCACAGATACGCAGTATTTT. This sequence encodes CASSAFTDTQYF.

The V call is TRBV28, the J call TRBJ2-7, with 11 bases matching TRBD2. This CDR3 region has 14 residues. The germline gives CDR1 MDHEN, CDR2 SYDVKM. With V trimmed by 5 bases and J by 3 bases, 3 bases remained unmatched. CDR3 coding DNA: TGTGCCAGCAGTACCACTAGCGGGAGCTACGAGCAGTACTTC. Translation: CASSTTSGSYEQYF.

V usage is TRBV13 and J usage is TRBJ2-7, with D possibly TRBD1 on 6 matching bases. CDR1 is PRHDT and CDR2 is FYEKMQ in the germline V gene (reference sequence). The CDR3 has 15 residues. Trimming pared 2 bases from V and 1 base from J, leaving 12 bases between. The CDR3 loop reads CASSLRQVASYEQYF. The CDR3 bases are TGTGCCAGCAGCTTACGACAGGTAGCTTCCTACGAGCAGTACTTC.

The chain recombines TRBV5-1 with TRBJ1-2; 7 bases line up with TRBD1. J was trimmed by 7 bases and V by 0 bases; bases with no gene match: 9. Germline CDR1 SGHRS, CDR2 YFSETQ. The CDR3 extends over 15 amino acids. The CDR3 sequence is CASSLGVRGRGGYTF. Written as DNA, the CDR3 is TGCGCCAGCAGCTTGGGGGTAAGGGGGCGCGGTGGCTACACCTTC.

J is TRBJ2-1 and V is TRBV7-3, with 8 bases fitting TRBD2. The V segment lost 5 bases and the J segment 6 bases; nucleotides outside the gene matches: 12. CDR1 is SGHTA and CDR2 is FQGTGA in the germline V gene. This CDR3 has 16 residues. CDR3 in amino acids: CASSPRGGSLINEQFF. The CDR3 nucleotides read TGTGCCAGCAGCCCCCGCGGGGGGTCGTTAATCAATGAGCAGTTCTTC.

The chain has TRBV5-4 and TRBJ1-6; no firm D call. Trimming took 2 bases from V and 7 from J, leaving 10 bases between them. The CDR3 is made up of 14 amino acids. From germline, CDR1 is SGHNT and CDR2 YYREEE (reference sequence). The CDR3: CASSLAVANSPLHF. The CDR3 coding sequence is TGTGCCAGCAGCTTAGCTGTTGCCAATTCACCCCTCCACTTT. Complete variable domain (other parts from reference TRBV5-4 and TRBJ1-6): ETGVTQSPTHLIKTRGQQVTLRCSSQSGHNTVSWYQQALGQGPQFIFQYYREEENGRGNFPPRFSGLQFPNYSSELNVNALELDDSALYLCASSLAVANSPLHFGNGTRLTVT.

The chain carries TRBV10-3 and TRBJ1-1, with no clear D. In germline, CDR1 is ENHRY, CDR2 SYGVKD. The CDR3 length is 13 residues. V was clipped by 6 bases and J by 5 bases, with 13 bases between them. The CDR3 sequence: CAISQGRDTEAFF. The CDR3 nucleotides are TGTGCCATCAGCCAAGGGAGGGATACTGAAGCTTTCTTT.

The chain combines TRBV27 with TRBJ2-3; tentative D call: TRBD2 (5 bases). Trimming cost V 6 bases and J 3 bases, with 19 bases left between them. The CDR3 consists of 16 residues. CDR1 is MNHEY, CDR2 SMNVEV, per germline (reference sequence). CDR3 amino acids: CASSPRGFLGTDTQYF. DNA of the CDR3: TGTGCCAGCAGCCCTCGGGGATTTTTAGGGACAGATACGCAGTATTTT.

The J gene is TRBJ2-6, the V gene TRBV7-2; D is uncertain. This CDR3 is 16 amino acids long. V was cut by 0 bases and J by 0 bases, with 6 bases left in between. In germline, CDR1 is SGHTA, CDR2 FQGNSA. CDR3 nucleotide sequence: TGTGCCAGCAGCTTAGCTGGGCCCTCTGGGGCCAACGTCCTGACTTTC. Protein sequence: CASSLAGPSGANVLTF.

The sample holds one count of this clone. This chain uses TRBV5-6 with TRBJ1-5, with D possibly being TRBD1 (5 bases). Trimming took off 4 bases at V and 2 bases at J, with 16 bases between the two ends. Germline CDR1 reads SGHDT; CDR2 reads YYEEEE. The CDR3 has 16 amino acids. CDR3: CASSLGGVGRNQPQHF. CDR3 coding DNA: TGTGCCAGCAGCCTTGGGGGGGTTGGACGCAATCAGCCCCAGCATTTT.

The genes are TRBV7-2 and TRBJ2-1; D is unresolved. Per germline, CDR1 SGHTA and CDR2 FQGNSA. The CDR3 totals 14 residues. Trimming left V 1 base short and J 4 bases short, with 8 bases between. CDR3 sequence: CASSLELLYNEQFF. The CDR3, as DNA: TGTGCCAGCAGCTTAGAACTCTTGTACAATGAGCAGTTCTTC.

This rearrangement joins TRBV13 to TRBJ2-2; 11 bases map to TRBD2. The J segment lost 0 bases and the V segment lost 4 bases, leaving 10 bases of the junction unmatched. There are 19 residues in the CDR3. Per the germline V gene, CDR1 is PRHDT and CDR2 is FYEKMQ (reference sequence). The CDR3 nucleotides read TGTGCCAGCAGCTCCTCGGGACTAGCGGCTCCCGCGAACACCGGGGAGCTGTTTTTT. Protein product: CASSSSGLAAPANTGELFF.

The CDR3 loop reads CASSLAGDKGYTF. CDR3 nucleotide sequence: TGCGCCAGCAGCTTGGCAGGGGACAAGGGCTACACCTTC. The chain recombines TRBV5-1 with TRBJ1-2; D perhaps matches TRBD1 (6 bases). This CDR3 is built from 13 residues. Trimming took off 0 bases at V and 8 bases at J, with 11 bases between the two ends. CDR1 is SGHRS and CDR2 is YFSETQ in the germline V gene.

The chain recombines TRBV6-5 with TRBJ2-7, with a tentative D call TRBD2 (5 bases). The V gene lost 0 bases and the J gene lost 7 bases, with 10 bases spanning the gap. From germline, CDR1 is MNHEY and CDR2 SVGAGI. This CDR3 region has 13 residues. The CDR3 is CASSYSGGREQYF. For the CDR3, the DNA is TGTGCCAGCAGTTACTCTGGCGGGCGGGAGCAGTACTTC.

V and J are TRBV19 and TRBJ1-2; TRBD1 matches 7 bases. Trimming took 2 bases from V and 0 from J; bases not matched to a gene: 15. Germline CDR1 is LNHDA and CDR2 is SQIVND (reference sequence). This CDR3 is built from 19 residues. In DNA form, the CDR3 reads TGTGCCAGTAGTATAATCGCAGGGGGGCGCGCCTTTTCTAACTATGGCTACACCTTC. Its protein is CASSIIAGGRAFSNYGYTF.

This clone occurred once. This chain links TRBV29-1 with TRBJ1-2; 7 nucleotides match TRBD1. Trimming took 4 bases from V and 10 from J; bases not matched to a gene: 9. The CDR3 length is 12 residues. Germline CDR1 is SQVTM and CDR2 is ANQGSEA. CDR3 sequence: CSVAGTAMPYTF. DNA for the CDR3: TGCAGCGTTGCCGGGACAGCTATGCCCTACACCTTC.

The chain combines TRBV29-1 with TRBJ2-1; D is undetermined. Looked up from germline, CDR1 is SQVTM and CDR2 is ANQGSEA. This CDR3 has 12 residues. The ends were cut back, 0 bases at V and 10 bases at J, with 10 bases in the middle. Here the CDR3 DNA reads TGCAGCGTTGAAGAGGCGGTCAAGGAGCAGTTCTTC. It translates to CSVEEAVKEQFF.